This is a list of T cell receptor beta chains from one sample in a study of shared clonotypes between healthy human individuals. TCRdb keeps only in-frame clones here, not all; method: immunoSEQ multiplex PCR. The table shows about 2.5 million clones, with 85% to 95% occurring only once. The sequenced sample was naive CD4+ T cells from PBMCs. These receptors came from a man younger than 35 in good health. Some clones in this sample may be carry-over from other donors' samples. Each CDR3 is given without its conserved first and last residue. The order of the fields is V gene, J gene, D gene, CDR3 protein. A D gene is named only where the DNA matches it firmly.

TRBV28	TRBJ2-7	TRBD1	ASSSTGAIVWEQY
TRBV2	TRBJ2-1	TRBD2	ASSTGTSGSDEQF
TRBV4-2	TRBJ2-3	TRBD2	ASTPSGEAGRAQY
TRBV2	TRBJ2-2	-	ASANTGELF
TRBV30	TRBJ2-1	-	AWSSKSSYNEQF
TRBV4-1	-	-	ASSQREDSSYEQY
TRBV5-8	TRBJ2-7	TRBD2	ASSHQPGTSGDYEQY
TRBV27	TRBJ2-7	-	ASSKDSSPYEQY
TRBV4-1	TRBJ2-1	TRBD2	ASSPLAGGVNEQF
TRBV15	TRBJ2-2	TRBD1	ATSRGGTGNTGELF
TRBV28	TRBJ1-3	-	ASSFLRGGLGNTIY
TRBV11-2	TRBJ2-1	TRBD2	ASSFSTSAEQF
TRBV19	TRBJ1-5	-	ASSPSGDLKNQPQH
TRBV5-1	TRBJ2-1	TRBD2	ASRRLAGDGYNEQF
TRBV6-6	TRBJ1-3	-	ASSWGSATIY
TRBV19	TRBJ2-3	-	ASSERIGYTDTQY
TRBV9	TRBJ2-2	-	ASSVRGASGELF
TRBV19	TRBJ1-1	TRBD1	ASSLGTPGGNLNTEAF
TRBV7-2	TRBJ2-1	-	ASSPSYPPSNEQF
TRBV7-9	TRBJ2-3	-	ASSLRKPYSTDTQY
TRBV14	TRBJ2-1	TRBD2	ASSQGSAGGNEQF
TRBV4-1	TRBJ2-1	-	ASSPWVTGSGEQF
TRBV27	TRBJ2-7	-	ASSAPGQGQY
TRBV30	TRBJ2-7	TRBD1	AWSVQGALSYEQY
TRBV11-2	TRBJ1-5	-	ASSLGQHSNQPQH
TRBV7-9	TRBJ1-2	-	ASSSAGLSYGYT
TRBV6-1	TRBJ2-7	-	ASSEGATGAPFEQY
TRBV10-3	TRBJ2-2	-	AISDTLPNTGELF
TRBV5-6	TRBJ1-2	-	ASSSVVEGDYGYT
TRBV2	TRBJ1-4	-	ASTTRVVEKLF
TRBV11-2	TRBJ2-7	-	ASSLSDGSSYEQY
TRBV6-5	TRBJ2-7	TRBD2	ASRTGGAYEQY
TRBV2	TRBJ1-2	TRBD1	ASSASGTGDGYT
TRBV5-1	TRBJ2-1	TRBD1	ASSKGLWTGVNEQF
TRBV28	TRBJ2-1	TRBD2	ASSSLAARSYNEQF
TRBV7-2	TRBJ1-2	-	ASSLVGRTFHGYT
TRBV25-1	TRBJ2-7	-	ASSGGLAYEQY
TRBV5-1	TRBJ1-2	-	ASSLGRTDGYT
TRBV28	TRBJ1-1	-	ASSVNTEAF
TRBV5-1	TRBJ2-7	-	ASNPLAGSYEQY
TRBV9	TRBJ2-3	TRBD2	ASSPRGLAPDTQY
TRBV7-9	TRBJ2-5	-	ASSLGLAWQRKDQETQY
TRBV2	TRBJ2-7	TRBD1	ASMEQGNEQY
TRBV15	TRBJ2-6	TRBD1	ATSRLGSGGTGANVLT
TRBV6-5	TRBJ1-5	-	ASSYSGVDNQPQH
TRBV18	TRBJ1-1	-	ASSLSTGRQTEAF
TRBV5-1	TRBJ2-5	-	ASSLQGGREETQY
TRBV9	TRBJ1-5	-	ASSGSWDSNQPQH
TRBV18	TRBJ2-1	-	ASSPRGIYNEQF
TRBV19	TRBJ2-1	-	ASSISWNEQF
TRBV11-3	TRBJ1-2	-	ASSLGADSYGYT
TRBV4-1	TRBJ2-2	TRBD2	ASSRELAGTGELF
TRBV28	TRBJ2-7	-	ASSFPPSRRRVNSYEQY
TRBV29-1	TRBJ2-5	TRBD2	SVDSPGGETQY
TRBV18	TRBJ2-5	-	ASSPVGDQETQY